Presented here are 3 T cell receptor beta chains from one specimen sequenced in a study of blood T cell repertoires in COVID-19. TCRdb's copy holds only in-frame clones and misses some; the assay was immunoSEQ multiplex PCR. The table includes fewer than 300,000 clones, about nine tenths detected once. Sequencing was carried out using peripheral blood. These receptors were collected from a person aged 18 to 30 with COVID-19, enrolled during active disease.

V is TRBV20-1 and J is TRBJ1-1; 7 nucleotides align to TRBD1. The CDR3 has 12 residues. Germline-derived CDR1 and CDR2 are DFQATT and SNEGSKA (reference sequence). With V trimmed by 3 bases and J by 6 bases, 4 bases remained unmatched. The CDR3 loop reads CSASDRASEAFF. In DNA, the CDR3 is TGCAGTGCTAGTGACAGGGCGTCTGAAGCTTTCTTT.

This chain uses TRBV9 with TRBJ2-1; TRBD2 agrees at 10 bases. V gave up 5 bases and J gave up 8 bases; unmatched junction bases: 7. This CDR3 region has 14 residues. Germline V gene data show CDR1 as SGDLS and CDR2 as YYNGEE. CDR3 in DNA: TGTGCCAGCAGTACAAGCGGGAGGGGGGATGAGCAGTTCTTC. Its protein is CASSTSGRGDEQFF.

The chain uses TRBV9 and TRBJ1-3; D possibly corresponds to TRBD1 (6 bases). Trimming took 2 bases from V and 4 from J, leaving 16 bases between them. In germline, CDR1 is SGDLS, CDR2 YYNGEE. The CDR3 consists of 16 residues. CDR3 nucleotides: TGTGCCAGCAGCGTTGGGGGCCCAAACGTCGGAAACACCATATATTTT. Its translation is CASSVGGPNVGNTIYF.